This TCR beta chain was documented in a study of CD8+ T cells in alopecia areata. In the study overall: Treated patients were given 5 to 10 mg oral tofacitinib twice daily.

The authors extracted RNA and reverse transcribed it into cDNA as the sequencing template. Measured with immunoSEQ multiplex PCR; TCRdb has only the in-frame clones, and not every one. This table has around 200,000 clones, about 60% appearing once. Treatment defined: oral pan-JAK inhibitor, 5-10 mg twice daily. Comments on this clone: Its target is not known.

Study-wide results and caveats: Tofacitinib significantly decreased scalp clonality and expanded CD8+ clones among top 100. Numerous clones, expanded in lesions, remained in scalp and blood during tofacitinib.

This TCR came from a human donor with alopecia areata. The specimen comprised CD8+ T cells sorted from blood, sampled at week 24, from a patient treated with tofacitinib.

CDR3 sequence: CAWSSGGNTEAFF. Written as DNA, the CDR3 is TGTGCCTGGAGTTCGGGGGGCAACACTGAAGCTTTCTTT. The gene calls are TRBV30 and TRBJ1-1; possible D gene TRBD1, 6 bases. Trimming removed 2 bases at V and 2 bases at J, with 9 bases between. Looked up from germline, CDR1 is GTSNPN and CDR2 is SVGIG (reference sequence). The CDR3 sequence is 13 residues long.